This T cell receptor (beta chain) was sequenced for a study of regulatory T cells in long-lasting Graves disease. The V end lost 0 bases, the J end lost 2 bases, and 9 bases lay between the germline ends. The CDR3 has 15 amino acids. The germline CDR1 and CDR2 sequences are SGDLS and YYNGEE. Both iRepertoire HTBI primers and Arm-PCR of CDR3 regions were used to build the TCR beta libraries. TCRdb reprocessed the multiplex PCR reads via MiXCR and lists one record per CDR3 protein. The sample has about 470,000 distinct CDR3 sequences, roughly 21% seen once; the top ten hold around 7%. Time point indicated: persistent/refractory GD, antithyroid drugs over 5 years with positive TRAb. There was RNA extracted from PBMCs, and the TCR library was made from it.

This clonotype was obtained from a female donor with Graves disease. Here the sequenced sample was peripheral blood mononuclear cells (PBMCs), taken when the disease was refractory, from a patient treated with antithyroid drugs. The chain employs TRBV9 and TRBJ2-1, with unresolved D. CDR3 nucleotide sequence: TGTGCCAGCAGCGTAGAGGGATACCCCTACAATGAGCAGTTCTTC. It is translated as CASSVEGYPYNEQFF.